Included here is one T cell receptor beta chain sequence, with context. In the study's own analysis: Amplification of reference gene primers was used by the study to estimate nucleated cell counts. This table comes from immunoSEQ multiplex PCR, and its TCRdb copy is limited to in-frame clones, with some not included. The V and J calls and clone size are taken from that table; D and trimming were inferred from the DNA. The table lists fewer than 300,000 clones, roughly 90% of them singletons. The data derive from a study of blood T cell repertoires in COVID-19. Study context: The origin of the acute and convalescent COVID-19 samples was the United States, Italy and Spain.

Germline CDR1 and CDR2: KGHSH and LQKENI. This CDR3 has 18 residues. Deletions cut 1 base from V and 0 bases from J, with 16 bases between. While infection was still active, Seattle patients were enrolled and then followed longitudinally. Sequences were obtained from peripheral blood. This sequence joins TRBV18 and TRBJ1-3, with a possible D match to TRBD1 (5 bases). This receptor was taken from a woman in her thirties with COVID-19, enrolled during active disease. The CDR3 DNA follows: TGTGCCAGCTCACCACGGACATACACCCCCAGCTCTGGAAACACCATATATTTT. It yields the protein CASSPRTYTPSSGNTIYF.